This paragraph reports one T cell receptor (beta chain). V dropped 3 bases and J dropped 6; count of bases not matched to a gene: 13. CDR1 is LGHDT and CDR2 is YNNKEL in the germline V gene (reference sequence). The CDR3 length is 18 residues. Authors' data handling: Amplification of reference gene primers provided the estimated nucleated cell counts. TCRdb keeps only in-frame clones here, not all; method: immunoSEQ multiplex PCR. For V, J and clone size, that table is used; D and trimming come from the DNA. The profile covers over 85,000 clones, with approximately 70% appearing a single time and 7.6% taken by the ten largest. This sample is drawn from a study of blood T cell repertoires in COVID-19. Whole-study context: The origin of the acute and convalescent COVID-19 samples was the United States, Italy and Spain. Sources were T cells, B-cell-depleted T cells, or PBMCs; the material itself was cDNA or gDNA.

The sample consisted of peripheral blood. The origin of this receptor is a woman aged 60-70 years with acute or convalescent COVID-19. This rearrangement joins TRBV3-1 (or the pseudogene TRBV3-2) to TRBJ1-6; 8 nucleotides line up with TRBD1. The CDR3 here is CASSHRQGYFASNSPLHF. The CDR3 nucleotides are TGTGCCAGCAGCCACCGACAGGGGTATTTCGCAAGTAATTCACCCCTCCACTTT.